Below, 8 T cell receptor beta chains from the same sample are listed, as sequenced in a study of T cells in Graves' hyperthyroidism and ophthalmopathy. The CDR3 regions of TCR beta were amplified from RNA transcripts. Primed by the HTBI set, a first-round RT-PCR was run on the TCR CDR3. MiXCR was run by TCRdb on the multiplex PCR reads, yielding one entry per CDR3 protein. The sample yields 300,000 to 450,000 distinct CDR3 sequences, approximately 17% seen once. What was sequenced was blood. The receptors originated from a young man with Graves' ophthalmopathy.

This CDR3 is CAWSVDRGSNQPQHF. CDR3 bases: TGTGCCTGGAGTGTTGACAGGGGCAGCAATCAGCCCCAGCATTTT. This chain links TRBV30 with TRBJ1-5; 8 nucleotides agree with TRBD1. The CDR3 is 15 amino acids. From germline, CDR1 is GTSNPN and CDR2 SVGIG (reference sequence). The trim removed 0 bases at V and 1 base at J, leaving 2 bases unmatched.

This clonotype came up a few times. The chain has TRBV14 and TRBJ2-3; TRBD1 might be the D (5 bases). Per germline, CDR1 SGHDN and CDR2 FVKESK. V was shortened by 2 bases and J by 5 bases, with 14 bases between the two germline ends. The CDR3 runs 15 residues. The CDR3 protein is CASSQRGPSVDTQYF. CDR3 nucleotides: TGTGCCAGCAGCCAAAGGGGCCCCTCTGTAGATACGCAGTATTTT.

This rearrangement joins TRBV29-1 to TRBJ1-1; D perhaps matches TRBD1 (6 bases). The CDR3 spans 15 residues. Trimming cost V 0 bases and J 6 bases, with 17 bases left between them. The germline gives CDR1 SQVTM, CDR2 ANQGSEA. CDR3 in DNA: TGCAGCGTTGAAGAATACATAGGCAGGGGCCCTGAAGCTTTCTTT. Amino acids: CSVEEYIGRGPEAFF.

This clonotype was detected a few times. The V call is TRBV18, the J call TRBJ1-1; TRBD1 matches at 8 bases. In germline, CDR1 is KGHSH, CDR2 LQKENI. The CDR3 has 15 amino acids. The V segment lost 4 bases and the J segment 1 base; nucleotides outside the gene matches: 5. The CDR3 DNA follows: TGTGCCAGCTCACTCACGACAGGGGCGAACACTGAAGCTTTCTTT. It yields the protein CASSLTTGANTEAFF.

This clonotype was counted many times. This chain uses TRBV18 with TRBJ1-2, with unresolved D. Per germline, CDR1 KGHSH and CDR2 LQKENI. The CDR3 consists of 11 residues. Trimming cost V 9 bases and J 8 bases, with 13 bases left between them. The CDR3 spells CASALIGGYTF. The CDR3, as DNA: TGTGCCAGTGCCCTGATAGGAGGCTACACCTTC. Complete variable domain (other parts from reference TRBV18 and TRBJ1-2): NAGVMQNPRHLVRRRGQEARLRCSPMKGHSHVYWYRQLPEEGLKFMVYLQKENIIDESGMPKERFSAEFPKEGPSILRIQQVVRGDSAAYFCASALIGGYTFGSGTRLTVV.

This clonotype was recorded many times. This chain connects TRBV2 to TRBJ2-1; weak D call: TRBD2 (5 bases). This CDR3 region has 16 residues. From germline, CDR1 is SNHLY and CDR2 FYNNEI. The germline V and J ends were trimmed by 6 bases and 4 bases, with 19 bases remaining between them. Here the CDR3 DNA reads TGTGCCAGCAGCCCCACTAAAAGACTAACTTACAATGAGCAGTTCTTC. This codes for CASSPTKRLTYNEQFF.

Ten or more counts support this clonotype. V usage is TRBV2 and J usage is TRBJ2-1, with 8 bases that match TRBD2. The CDR3 runs to 16 residues. Germline CDR1 is SNHLY and CDR2 is FYNNEI. Trimming removed 2 bases from V and 4 bases from J; junction bases left unmatched: 7. The CDR3 loop reads CASSEWFSGVYNEQFF. The CDR3 DNA is TGTGCCAGCAGTGAATGGTTTAGCGGGGTATACAATGAGCAGTTCTTC.

This clonotype was seen at least ten times. The chain has TRBV24-1 and TRBJ2-1, with D possibly TRBD2 on 6 matching bases. With 5 bases removed from V and 2 bases from J, the gap between germline ends came to 12 bases. Germline V gene sequence: CDR1 KGHDR, CDR2 SFDVKD. The length of the CDR3 is 15 residues. The CDR3 DNA follows: TGTGCCACCAGTGTAGGGGACTCGGCCTACAATGAGCAGTTCTTC. Encoded protein: CATSVGDSAYNEQFF.